This T cell receptor (beta chain) is drawn from a study of T cells after yellow fever vaccination (dated by TCRdb to the late 2010s). Context from the whole study: The SMART-Seq v4 Ultra Low Input RNA kit was used to prepare libraries from fractions with low cell numbers. To track T-cell clones before and after primary and booster YFV17D yellow fever vaccination, bulk TCR alpha and beta repertoires were sequenced longitudinally. Two healthy male donors made up the cohort, one aged 18 to 29 years and the other aged 30 to 40 years. Bulk PBMC replicates and cell subsets were isolated from blood drawn at multiple timepoints before and after both primary and secondary immunization. General findings and caveats noted by the study authors: The secondary T-cell response was weaker than the primary response but faster, peaking on day 5 instead of day 15. Computational filtering was required because FACS-sorted repertoires could contain abundant contaminating clonotypes from the bulk population. Most clones expanded after primary vaccination (roughly 96% of CD4 and over 80% of CD8) were re-detected after the booster, suggesting that broad memory maintenance occurred. A small fraction of clonotypes appeared in both the CD4 and CD8 compartments, likely as a result of convergent recombination. The study included only two donors, which limits how far the findings can be generalized.

Reads for this sample came from an Illumina NovaSeq 6000. TCR cDNA was made using 5'RACE template switching, a step that added a universal primer site and unique molecular identifiers. Priming of cDNA synthesis was performed from both the TCR alpha and TCR beta constant segments. Library amplification involved two PCR steps, and the second step added sample barcodes and sequencing adapters. Sequencing of libraries was performed on Illumina HiSeq 2500 (2x100 bp) or NovaSeq (2x150 bp). From the authors' description of their analysis: Reads were demultiplexed and collapsed into UMI consensus sequences with MIGEC, and V(D)J alignment was performed with MiXCR. Using edgeR on replicate PBMC samples, clonotypes were called vaccine-responding if FDR was below 0.01 and the log2 fold change was above 5 up to day 15. Bulk clonotypes were assigned CD4 or CD8 identity according to which sequenced CD4 or CD8 repertoire held them at higher abundance. TCRdb reprocessing: public reads trimmed at Q25 with fastp, clones called with MiXCR, in-frame beta chains kept. One record per CDR3 amino acid sequence lists the most common genes and DNA. The V and J calls shown here were made by TCRdb, not taken from the authors' results. This sample holds under 350,000 distinct CDR3 sequences; over 4% were observed only once. The ten largest account for around 23% of the sample.

To note about this clonotype: Its antigen is unknown. Per-base quality was not reported, and no clone a single base away is much larger than it.

The CDR3 goes from the cysteine to the phenylalanine over 16 residues. The retained sequence is limited to the CDR3, 48 bases, with the frame set at the first base. V is pruned by 4 bases and J by 1 base, leaving 9 bases of the junction without a gene match. CDR1 and CDR2, looked up from the germline V gene, are ENHRY and SYGVKD. Per the publication, the treatment or condition label means: live attenuated yellow fever vaccine strain. At each blood-draw timepoint, two biological replicates of bulk PBMCs were collected. PBMCs were isolated from peripheral blood using a standard Ficoll-Paque protocol. TriZol was used to extract RNA from bulk PBMCs, CD4 and CD8 fractions, and dextramer-positive and dextramer-negative fractions.

Sequenced here: PBMCs, sampled 5 days after the yellow fever booster vaccination. This chain joins TRBV10-3 to TRBJ1-1, and 7 junctional nucleotides match TRBD1. This TCR came from a man between 18 and 29 years old who received the YFV17D yellow fever vaccine. The CDR3 corresponds to CAISATQGTENTEAFF. The sequenced DNA: TGTGCCATCAGTGCGACACAGGGGACGGAGAACACTGAAGCTTTCTTT.